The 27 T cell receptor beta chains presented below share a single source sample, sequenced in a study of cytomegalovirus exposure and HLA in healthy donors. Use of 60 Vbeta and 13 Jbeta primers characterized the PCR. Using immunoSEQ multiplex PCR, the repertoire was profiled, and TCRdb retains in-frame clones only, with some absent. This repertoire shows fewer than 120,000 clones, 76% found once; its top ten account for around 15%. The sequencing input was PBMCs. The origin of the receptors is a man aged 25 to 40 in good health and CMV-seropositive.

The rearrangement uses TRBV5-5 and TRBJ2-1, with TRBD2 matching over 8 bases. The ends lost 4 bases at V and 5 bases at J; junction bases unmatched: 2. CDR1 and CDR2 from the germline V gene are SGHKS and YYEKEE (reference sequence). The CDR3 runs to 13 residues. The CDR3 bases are TGTGCCAGCAGCGTCGGGGGGGACAATGAGCAGTTCTTC. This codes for CASSVGGDNEQFF.

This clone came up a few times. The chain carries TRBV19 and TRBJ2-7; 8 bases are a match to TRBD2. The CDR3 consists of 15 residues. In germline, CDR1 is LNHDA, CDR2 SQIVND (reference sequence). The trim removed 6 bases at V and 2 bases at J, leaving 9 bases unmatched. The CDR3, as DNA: TGTGCCAGTAGCCTAACTCGGGGGGGCCCCTACGAGCAGTACTTC. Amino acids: CASSLTRGGPYEQYF.

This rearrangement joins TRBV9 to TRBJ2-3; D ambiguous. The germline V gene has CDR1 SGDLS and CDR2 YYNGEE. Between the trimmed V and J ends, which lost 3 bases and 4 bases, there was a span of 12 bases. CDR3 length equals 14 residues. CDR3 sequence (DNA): TGTGCCAGCAGCGCCCGCTACGAGGCAGATACGCAGTATTTT. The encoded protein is CASSARYEADTQYF. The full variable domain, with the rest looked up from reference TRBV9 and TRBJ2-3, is DSGVTQTPKHLITATGQRVTLRCSPRSGDLSVYWYQQSLDQGLQFLIQYYNGEERAKGNILERFSAQQFPDLHSELNLSSLELGDSALYFCASSARYEADTQYFGPGTRLTVL.

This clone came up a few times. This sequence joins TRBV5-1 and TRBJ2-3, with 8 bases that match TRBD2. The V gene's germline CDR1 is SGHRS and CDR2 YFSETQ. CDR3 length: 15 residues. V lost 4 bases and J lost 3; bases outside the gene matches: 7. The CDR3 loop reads CASSQGLVGTDTQYF. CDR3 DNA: TGCGCCAGCAGCCAGGGACTAGTAGGGACAGATACGCAGTATTTT. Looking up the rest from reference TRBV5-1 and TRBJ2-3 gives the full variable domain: KAGVTQTPRYLIKTRGQQVTLSCSPISGHRSVSWYQQTPGQGLQFLFEYFSETQRNKGNFPGRFSGRQFSNSRSEMNVSTLELGDSALYLCASSQGLVGTDTQYFGPGTRLTVL.

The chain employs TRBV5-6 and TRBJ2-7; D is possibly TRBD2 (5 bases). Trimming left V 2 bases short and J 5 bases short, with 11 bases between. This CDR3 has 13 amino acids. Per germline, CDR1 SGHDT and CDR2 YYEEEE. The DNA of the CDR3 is TGTGCCAGCAGCTTCAGAGGGAACGACGAGCAGTACTTC. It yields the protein CASSFRGNDEQYF.

CDR3 coding DNA: TGTGCCAGCAGCGTAGACCAGGCCGGGAAGACCCAGTACTTC. Protein product: CASSVDQAGKTQYF. The chain has TRBV9 and TRBJ2-5; possibly TRBD2 for D (5 bases). The V gene lost 0 bases and the J gene lost 6 bases, with 12 bases spanning the gap. The germline gives CDR1 SGDLS, CDR2 YYNGEE. This CDR3 has 14 amino acids.

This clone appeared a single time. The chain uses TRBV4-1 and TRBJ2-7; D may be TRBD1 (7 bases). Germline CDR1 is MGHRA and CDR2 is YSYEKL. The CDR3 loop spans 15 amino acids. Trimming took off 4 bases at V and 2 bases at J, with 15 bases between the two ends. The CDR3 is CASSLQGGWTYEQYF. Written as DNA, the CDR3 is TGCGCCAGCAGCCTCCAGGGGGGTTGGACCTACGAGCAGTACTTC.

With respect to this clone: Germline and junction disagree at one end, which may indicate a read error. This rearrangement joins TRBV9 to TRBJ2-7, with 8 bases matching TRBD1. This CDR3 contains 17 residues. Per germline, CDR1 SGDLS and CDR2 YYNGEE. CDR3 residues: CASSPQGARALSHEQYF. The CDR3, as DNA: TGTGCCAGCAGCCCCCAGGGGGCCAGGGCCCTCTCCCACGAGCAGTACTTC.

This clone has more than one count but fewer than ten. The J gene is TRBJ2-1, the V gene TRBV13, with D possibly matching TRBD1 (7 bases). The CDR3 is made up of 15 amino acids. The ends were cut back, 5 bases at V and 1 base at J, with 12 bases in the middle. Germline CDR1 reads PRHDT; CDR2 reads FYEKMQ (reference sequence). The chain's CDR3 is CASSRRGESYNEQFF. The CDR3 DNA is TGTGCCAGCAGCCGCAGGGGGGAATCCTACAATGAGCAGTTCTTC.

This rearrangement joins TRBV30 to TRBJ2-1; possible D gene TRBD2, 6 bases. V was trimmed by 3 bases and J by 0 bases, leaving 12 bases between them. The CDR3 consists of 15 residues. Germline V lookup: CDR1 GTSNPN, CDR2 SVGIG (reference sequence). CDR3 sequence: CAWRDGGSSYNEQFF. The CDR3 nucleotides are TGTGCCTGGAGGGATGGGGGGAGCTCCTACAATGAGCAGTTCTTC.

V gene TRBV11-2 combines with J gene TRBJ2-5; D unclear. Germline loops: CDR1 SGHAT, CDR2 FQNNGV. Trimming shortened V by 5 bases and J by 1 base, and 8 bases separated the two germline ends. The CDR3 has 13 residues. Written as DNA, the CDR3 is TGTGCCAGCAGCCCACAGCCCCAAGAGACCCAGTACTTC. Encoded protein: CASSPQPQETQYF.

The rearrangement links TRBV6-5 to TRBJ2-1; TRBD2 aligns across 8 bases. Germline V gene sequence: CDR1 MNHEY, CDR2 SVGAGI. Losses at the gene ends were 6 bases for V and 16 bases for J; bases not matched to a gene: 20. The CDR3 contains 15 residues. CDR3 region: CASSPGASGPLGRFF. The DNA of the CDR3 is TGTGCCAGCAGCCCCGGGGCTAGCGGGCCCCTTGGACGATTCTTC.

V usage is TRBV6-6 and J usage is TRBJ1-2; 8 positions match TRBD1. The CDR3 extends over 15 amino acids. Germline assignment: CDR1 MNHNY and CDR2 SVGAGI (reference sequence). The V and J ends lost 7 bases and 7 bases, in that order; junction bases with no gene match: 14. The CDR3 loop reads CASTEPVQGASGYTF. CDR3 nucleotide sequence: TGTGCCAGCACCGAACCGGTCCAGGGGGCGAGTGGCTACACCTTC.

CDR3 sequence reads: CASSQDDRPGNTEAFF. Here the CDR3 DNA reads TGCGCCAGCAGCCAAGATGATCGGCCAGGGAACACTGAAGCTTTCTTT. The chain combines TRBV4-3 with TRBJ1-1; no definite D call. The CDR3 loop spans 16 amino acids. V gave up 0 bases and J gave up 1 base, with 12 bases separating them. Germline CDR1 reads LGHNA; CDR2 reads YSLEER.

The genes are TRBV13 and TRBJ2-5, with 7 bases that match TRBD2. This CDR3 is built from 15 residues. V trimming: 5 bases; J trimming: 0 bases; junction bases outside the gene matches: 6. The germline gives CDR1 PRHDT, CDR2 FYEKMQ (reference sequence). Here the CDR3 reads CASSLVRGDQETQYF. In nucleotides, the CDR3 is TGTGCCAGCAGCCTCGTCCGGGGGGACCAAGAGACCCAGTACTTC.

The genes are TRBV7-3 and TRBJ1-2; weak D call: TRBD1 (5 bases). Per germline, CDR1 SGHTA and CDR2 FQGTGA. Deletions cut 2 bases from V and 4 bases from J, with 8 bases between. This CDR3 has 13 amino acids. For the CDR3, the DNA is TGTGCCAGCAGCTTAGCCGGGGGCTATGGCTACACCTTC. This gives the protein CASSLAGGYGYTF. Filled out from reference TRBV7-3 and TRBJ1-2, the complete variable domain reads GAGVSQTPSNKVTEKGKYVELRCDPISGHTALYWYRQSLGQGPEFLIYFQGTGAADDSGLPNDRFFAVRPEGSVSTLKIQRTERGDSAVYLCASSLAGGYGYTFGSGTRLTVV.

The CDR3 is CAITGGANTGELFF. The CDR3 DNA reads TGTGCCATAACAGGGGGGGCCAACACCGGGGAGCTGTTTTTT. The chain links TRBV11-2 to TRBJ2-2, with D maybe TRBD1 (8 bases). CDR3 length: 14 amino acids. Per germline, CDR1 SGHAT and CDR2 FQNNGV. Deletions cut 10 bases from V and 2 bases from J, with 14 bases between. The full variable domain, with the rest looked up from reference TRBV11-2 and TRBJ2-2, is EAGVAQSPRYKIIEKRQSVAFWCNPISGHATLYWYQQILGQGPKLLIQFQNNGVVDDSQLPKDRFSAERLKGVDSTLKIQPAKLEDSAVYLCAITGGANTGELFFGEGSRLTVL.

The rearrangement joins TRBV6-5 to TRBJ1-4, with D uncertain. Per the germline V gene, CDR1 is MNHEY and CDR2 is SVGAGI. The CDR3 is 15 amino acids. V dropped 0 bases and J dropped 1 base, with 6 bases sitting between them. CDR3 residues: CASSYSAGTNEKLFF. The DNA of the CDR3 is TGTGCCAGCAGTTACTCTGCCGGAACTAATGAAAAACTGTTTTTT.

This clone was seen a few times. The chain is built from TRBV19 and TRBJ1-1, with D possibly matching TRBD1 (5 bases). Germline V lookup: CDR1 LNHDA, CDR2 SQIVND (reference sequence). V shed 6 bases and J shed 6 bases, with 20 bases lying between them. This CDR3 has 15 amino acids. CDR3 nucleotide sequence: TGTGCCAGTAGGCTGGCGGGGAGGGGTTTTGCTGAAGCTTTCTTT. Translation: CASRLAGRGFAEAFF.

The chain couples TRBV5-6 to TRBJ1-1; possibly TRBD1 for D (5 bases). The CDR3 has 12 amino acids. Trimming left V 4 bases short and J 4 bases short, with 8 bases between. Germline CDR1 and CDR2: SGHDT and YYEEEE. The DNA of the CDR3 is TGTGCCAGCAGCACGGACACCACTGAAGCTTTCTTT. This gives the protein CASSTDTTEAFF.

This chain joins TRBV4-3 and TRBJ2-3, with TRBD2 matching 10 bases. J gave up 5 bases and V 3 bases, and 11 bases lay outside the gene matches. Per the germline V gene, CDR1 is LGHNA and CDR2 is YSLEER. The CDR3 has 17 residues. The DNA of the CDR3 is TGCGCCAGCAGCCACCCAGGGGAGCGGGGGGGGAAAGATACGCAGTATTTT. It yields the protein CASSHPGERGGKDTQYF.

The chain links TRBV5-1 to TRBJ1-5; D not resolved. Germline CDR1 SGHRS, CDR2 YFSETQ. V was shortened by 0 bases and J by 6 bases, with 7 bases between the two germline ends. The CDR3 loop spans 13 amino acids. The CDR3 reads CASSLAGGQPQHF. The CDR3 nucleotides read TGCGCCAGCAGCTTGGCGGGAGGTCAGCCCCAGCATTTT.

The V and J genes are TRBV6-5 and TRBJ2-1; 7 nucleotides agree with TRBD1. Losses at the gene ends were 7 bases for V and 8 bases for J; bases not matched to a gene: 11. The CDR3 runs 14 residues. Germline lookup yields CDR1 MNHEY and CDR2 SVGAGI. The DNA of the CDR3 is TGTGCCAGCAATCAACAGGGGTTGAGCGATGAGCAGTTCTTC. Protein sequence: CASNQQGLSDEQFF.

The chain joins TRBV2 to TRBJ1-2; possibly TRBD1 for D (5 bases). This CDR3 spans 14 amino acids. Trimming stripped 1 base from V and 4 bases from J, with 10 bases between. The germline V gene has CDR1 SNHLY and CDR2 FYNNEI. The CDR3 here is CASSEVRQTYGYTF. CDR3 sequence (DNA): TGTGCCAGCAGTGAAGTGAGACAGACCTATGGCTACACCTTC. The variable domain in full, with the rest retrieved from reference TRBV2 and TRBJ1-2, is EPEVTQTPSHQVTQMGQEVILRCVPISNHLYFYWYRQILGQKVEFLVSFYNNEISEKSEIFDDQFSVERPDGSNFTLKIRSTKLEDSAMYFCASSEVRQTYGYTFGSGTRLTVV.

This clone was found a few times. CDR3: CASSQERGLTITYGYTF. The CDR3 DNA is TGCGCCAGCAGCCAAGAGAGGGGGCTAACTATCACCTATGGCTACACCTTC. J is TRBJ1-2 and V is TRBV4-3; the match to TRBD1 covers 7 bases. Germline CDR1 is LGHNA and CDR2 is YSLEER. This CDR3 contains 17 residues. Trimming took 0 bases from V and 4 from J; bases not matched to a gene: 11.

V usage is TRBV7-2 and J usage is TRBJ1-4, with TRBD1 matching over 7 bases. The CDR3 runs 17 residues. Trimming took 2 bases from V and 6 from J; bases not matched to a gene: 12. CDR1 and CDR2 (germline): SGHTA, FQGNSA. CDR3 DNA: TGTGCCAGCAGCTTACCTAGACAGGGCTCCAGGGATGAAAAACTGTTTTTT. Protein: CASSLPRQGSRDEKLFF.

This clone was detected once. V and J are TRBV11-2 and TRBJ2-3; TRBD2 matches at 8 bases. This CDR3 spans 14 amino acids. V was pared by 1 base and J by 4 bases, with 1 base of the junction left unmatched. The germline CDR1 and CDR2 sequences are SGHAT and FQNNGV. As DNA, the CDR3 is TGTGCCAGCAGCTTAGCCGGGGGGGCAGATACGCAGTATTTT. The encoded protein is CASSLAGGADTQYF.